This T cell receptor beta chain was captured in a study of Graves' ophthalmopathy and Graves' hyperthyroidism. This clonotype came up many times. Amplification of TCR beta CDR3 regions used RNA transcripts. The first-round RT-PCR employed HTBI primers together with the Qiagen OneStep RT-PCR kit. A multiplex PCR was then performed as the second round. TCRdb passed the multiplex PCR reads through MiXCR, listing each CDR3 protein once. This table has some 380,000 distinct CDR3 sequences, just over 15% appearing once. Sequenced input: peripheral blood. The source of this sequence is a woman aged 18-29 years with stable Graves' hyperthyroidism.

This chain's CDR3 is CASTPGDKFYGYTF. The CDR3 DNA reads as TGTGCCAGCACCCCTGGGGACAAGTTCTATGGCTACACCTTC. The rearrangement uses TRBV12-3 or TRBV12-4 and TRBJ1-2; weak D call: TRBD1 (6 bases). The ends were cut back, 7 bases at V and 4 bases at J, with 16 bases in the middle. This CDR3 is built from 14 residues.